Below, 23 T cell receptor beta chains from the same sample are listed, as sequenced in a study of T cell responses to AZD1222 COVID-19 vaccine. Libraries were prepared by immunoSEQ multiplex PCR; TCRdb keeps only in-frame clonotypes and omits some of them. The sample includes approximately 130,000 clones, 80% to 95% of them seen just once. Specimen: peripheral blood, collected on day 0 of AZD1222 vaccination. These receptors all come from an adult in good health.

The CDR3 nucleotides read TGTGCCAGCAGCGTAGCTAGCACAGATACGCAGTATTTT. As protein: CASSVASTDTQYF. The chain links TRBV9 to TRBJ2-3; D gene ambiguous. Trimming cost V 0 bases and J 0 bases, with 2 bases left between them. This CDR3 is built from 13 residues. Germline CDR1 is SGDLS and CDR2 is YYNGEE.

The rearrangement links TRBV28 to TRBJ2-1; no clear D gene. Germline loops: CDR1 MDHEN, CDR2 SYDVKM. V was pared by 1 base and J by 1 base, with 5 bases between. This CDR3 region has 14 residues. The CDR3 protein is CASSLYQSYNEQFF. In nucleotides, the CDR3 is TGTGCCAGCAGTTTATACCAGTCCTACAATGAGCAGTTCTTC.

The chain uses TRBV19 and TRBJ2-5; either TRBD1 or TRBD2 may fit D (5 bases each). This CDR3 is 13 amino acids long. In germline, CDR1 is LNHDA, CDR2 SQIVND (reference sequence). V was trimmed by 4 bases and J by 4 bases, leaving 10 bases between them. CDR3 region: CASSKAGRETQYF. The CDR3 bases are TGTGCCAGTAGTAAGGCAGGGAGAGAGACCCAGTACTTC.

This chain joins TRBV18 and TRBJ1-2, with 7 bases matching TRBD1. With V trimmed by 2 bases and J by 2 bases, 5 bases remained unmatched. Germline loops: CDR1 KGHSH, CDR2 LQKENI. The CDR3 extends over 15 amino acids. The CDR3 region is CASSPESGQNYGYTF. CDR3 bases: TGTGCCAGCTCACCAGAATCGGGACAGAACTATGGCTACACCTTC.

In this sample, this clone turned up once. This rearrangement joins TRBV5-6 to TRBJ1-1; TRBD1 aligns across 7 bases. CDR3 length: 14 residues. V shed 5 bases and J 3 bases; nucleotides not matched to a gene: 7. Germline loops: CDR1 SGHDT, CDR2 YYEEEE. CDR3 in DNA: TGTGCCAGCAGGCGGGACAGTTTGGACACTGAAGCTTTCTTT. This translates into CASRRDSLDTEAFF.

V and J are TRBV2 and TRBJ2-5; a possible D gene is TRBD1 (6 bases). The CDR3 sequence is 14 residues long. The germline gives CDR1 SNHLY, CDR2 FYNNEI. V gave up 8 bases and J gave up 1 base, with 14 bases separating them. The CDR3 spells CASGGPIRQETQYF. CDR3 sequence (DNA): TGTGCCAGCGGGGGCCCCATCCGCCAAGAGACCCAGTACTTC.

The V gene is TRBV6-5, the J gene TRBJ1-2; tentatively, D is TRBD1 (5 bases). This CDR3 comprises 15 residues. Germline CDR1 MNHEY, CDR2 SVGAGI. V shed 5 bases and J shed 4 bases, with 17 bases lying between them. The CDR3 here is CASSPKGAAVYGYTF. The CDR3 region has the DNA TGTGCCAGCAGTCCCAAAGGGGCTGCTGTCTATGGCTACACCTTC.

This rearrangement joins TRBV28 to TRBJ2-1; 7 bases map to TRBD2. Germline V gene data show CDR1 as MDHEN and CDR2 as SYDVKM. J was trimmed by 0 bases and V by 5 bases; bases with no gene match: 7. This CDR3 comprises 16 residues. The DNA of the CDR3 is TGTGCCAGCAGTCCTTCGGGCGGGGGCTCCTACAATGAGCAGTTCTTC. Protein product: CASSPSGGGSYNEQFF.

This chain links TRBV19 with TRBJ2-7; 10 bases match TRBD1. This CDR3 is 16 amino acids long. Germline V gives CDR1 LNHDA, CDR2 SQIVND (reference sequence). The junction had 7 bases not matched to a gene; V was cut back by 5 bases and J by 0 bases. The CDR3 DNA reads TGTGCCAGTAGTGTCCAGGGACAGGGGAGCTCCTACGAGCAGTACTTC. It translates to CASSVQGQGSSYEQYF.

The chain combines TRBV19 with TRBJ2-2; the D is unclear. Germline V gives CDR1 LNHDA, CDR2 SQIVND (reference sequence). The CDR3 has 14 residues. Deletions cut 3 bases from V and 5 bases from J, with 10 bases between. CDR3 loop: CASSMERITGELFF. CDR3 nucleotide sequence: TGTGCCAGTAGTATGGAAAGGATTACCGGGGAGCTGTTTTTT.

The genes are TRBV29-1 and TRBJ1-2, with D possibly being TRBD1 (6 bases). The germline CDR1 and CDR2 sequences are SQVTM and ANQGSEA. Trimming removed 4 bases from V and 8 bases from J, with 14 bases in between. This CDR3 has 12 residues. The CDR3 coding sequence is TGCAGCGTTGCACAGGGAGGGGAAGGCTACACCTTC. Its protein is CSVAQGGEGYTF.

The chain joins TRBV19 to TRBJ2-1; 11 bases are shared with TRBD1. With 3 bases clipped from V and 7 bases from J, the junction kept 5 bases outside the gene matches. The length of the CDR3 is 15 residues. Looked up from germline, CDR1 is LNHDA and CDR2 is SQIVND (reference sequence). The CDR3 DNA sequence: TGTGCCAGTAGTATCGGACAGGGGGCTAAAAATGAGCAGTTCTTC. It encodes CASSIGQGAKNEQFF. The full variable domain, its missing parts supplied by reference TRBV19 and TRBJ2-1, is DGGITQSPKYLFRKEGQNVTLSCEQNLNHDAMYWYRQDPGQGLRLIYYSQIVNDFQKGDIAEGYSVSREKKESFPLTVTSAQKNPTAFYLCASSIGQGAKNEQFFGPGTRLTVL.

The chain joins TRBV15 to TRBJ1-2, with D possibly being TRBD1 (5 bases). The length of the CDR3 is 14 residues. V was pared by 0 bases and J by 3 bases, with 8 bases between. Germline V gene sequence: CDR1 LNHNV, CDR2 YYDKDF (reference sequence). The CDR3 region has the DNA TGTGCCACCAGCAGAGATCTAGGGGACTATGGCTACACCTTC. This translates into CATSRDLGDYGYTF.

The chain recombines TRBV19 with TRBJ1-5; D is perhaps TRBD1 (6 bases). Germline CDR1 reads LNHDA; CDR2 reads SQIVND (reference sequence). V lost 1 base, J lost 7 bases, and 14 bases lay in between. The CDR3 sequence is 15 residues long. The CDR3: CASSIVVNRVQPQHF. Written as DNA, the CDR3 is TGTGCCAGTAGTATAGTGGTAAACAGGGTACAGCCCCAGCATTTT.

This clone was counted between two and nine times. V is TRBV7-2 and J is TRBJ2-7; TRBD1 matches 7 bases. Losses at the gene ends were 7 bases for V and 1 base for J; bases not matched to a gene: 7. Germline CDR1 is SGHTA and CDR2 is FQGNSA. The CDR3 totals 14 residues. CDR3: CASKEPGQSYEQYF. CDR3 DNA sequence: TGTGCCAGCAAAGAGCCGGGACAGTCCTACGAGCAGTACTTC.

The V call is TRBV29-1, the J call TRBJ2-5; 9 bases are a match to TRBD1. This CDR3 has 12 amino acids. CDR1 SQVTM and CDR2 ANQGSEA come from the germline V gene. Trimming at V came to 7 bases and at J to 5 bases, leaving 5 bases not matched to a gene. The CDR3 loop reads CSGTGGGETQYF. CDR3 in DNA: TGCAGCGGAACAGGGGGCGGGGAGACCCAGTACTTC.

The chain carries TRBV7-2 and TRBJ2-5, with 10 bases fitting TRBD2. J was trimmed by 4 bases and V by 2 bases; bases with no gene match: 4. Germline CDR1 is SGHTA and CDR2 is FQGNSA. There are 15 residues in the CDR3. CDR3 sequence: CASSLNRLAGETQYF. CDR3 bases: TGTGCCAGCAGCTTAAATCGACTAGCGGGAGAGACCCAGTACTTC.

This chain connects TRBV6-1 to TRBJ2-5; D perhaps matches TRBD2 (6 bases). The germline CDR1 and CDR2 sequences are MNHNS and SASEGT. V lost 3 bases to trimming and J lost 1 base, with 12 bases between them. The CDR3 is made up of 15 amino acids. The CDR3 reads CASSDMGGPQETQYF. Written as DNA, the CDR3 is TGTGCCAGCAGTGATATGGGAGGCCCCCAAGAGACCCAGTACTTC.

This clone was detected only once. The rearrangement uses TRBV18 and TRBJ1-5; D may be TRBD1 (6 bases). In germline, CDR1 is KGHSH, CDR2 LQKENI. With 2 bases removed from V and 6 bases from J, the gap between germline ends came to 14 bases. The CDR3 runs 15 residues. CDR3 sequence reads: CASSPIPGAVQPQHF. CDR3 bases: TGTGCCAGCTCACCAATCCCAGGGGCCGTTCAGCCCCAGCATTTT. Together with reference TRBV18 and TRBJ1-5, the CDR3 gives the full variable domain: NAGVMQNPRHLVRRRGQEARLRCSPMKGHSHVYWYRQLPEEGLKFMVYLQKENIIDESGMPKERFSAEFPKEGPSILRIQQVVRGDSAAYFCASSPIPGAVQPQHFGDGTRLSIL.

This chain connects TRBV30 to TRBJ1-2; TRBD1 is a possible D gene (5 bases). This CDR3 has 13 residues. Germline values: CDR1 GTSNPN, CDR2 SVGIG (reference sequence). The V gene lost 2 bases and the J gene lost 7 bases, with 14 bases spanning the gap. In DNA form, the CDR3 reads TGTGCCTGGAGTTTGGACACCGGGGCTGGCTACACCTTC. This gives the protein CAWSLDTGAGYTF.

This clone appeared a few times. The CDR3: CASQGSRDGDGYTF. The DNA for the CDR3 is TGTGCCAGCCAGGGGTCTAGGGACGGAGATGGCTACACCTTC. This sequence joins TRBV18 and TRBJ1-2; tentatively, D is TRBD1 (6 bases). Germline V gives CDR1 KGHSH, CDR2 LQKENI. CDR3 size: 14 residues. V was cut by 8 bases and J by 6 bases, with 19 bases left in between.

In this sample, this clone turned up once. The rearrangement joins TRBV10-3 to TRBJ1-2; no clear D gene. CDR1 is ENHRY and CDR2 is SYGVKD in the germline V gene. The CDR3 has 12 amino acids. Deletions cut 7 bases from V and 3 bases from J, with 9 bases between. The CDR3 bases are TGTGCCATCAACCCGGGCGACTATGGCTACACCTTC. It is translated as CAINPGDYGYTF.

The chain recombines TRBV5-4 with TRBJ1-2; possibly TRBD1 for D (5 bases). Germline V lookup: CDR1 SGHNT, CDR2 YYREEE (reference sequence). CDR3 length equals 14 residues. Trimming took off 4 bases at V and 4 bases at J, with 14 bases between the two ends. The CDR3 DNA follows: TGTGCCAGCAGCCCCCGGGGGTCGGGCTATGGCTACACCTTC. This sequence encodes CASSPRGSGYGYTF. Filled out from reference TRBV5-4 and TRBJ1-2, the complete variable domain reads ETGVTQSPTHLIKTRGQQVTLRCSSQSGHNTVSWYQQALGQGPQFIFQYYREEENGRGNFPPRFSGLQFPNYSSELNVNALELDDSALYLCASSPRGSGYGYTFGSGTRLTVV.